A single sample gave rise to the 8 T cell receptor beta chains below, sequenced in a study of early T cells in non-severe SARS-CoV-2 infection. From the 5' RACE reads, TCRdb called clonotypes with MiXCR, one entry per CDR3 protein. The sample lists 68,000 or so distinct CDR3 sequences; 9.5% to 13% were seen once. The sequencing input was whole blood. Receptors were obtained from an adult who was a healthcare worker with PCR-confirmed SARS-CoV-2 infection or an uninfected control (not recorded which).

This clonotype was observed a handful of times. The chain is built from TRBV6-2 or TRBV6-3 and TRBJ2-7; 9 positions match TRBD2. Germline V gene data show CDR1 as MNHEY and CDR2 as SVGEGT. This CDR3 spans 16 amino acids. The V segment lost 4 bases and the J segment 5 bases; nucleotides outside the gene matches: 12. CDR3 residues: CASSFGSGRRGDEQYF. CDR3 coding DNA: TGTGCCAGCAGTTTCGGTAGCGGGAGACGGGGGGACGAGCAGTACTTC.

This clonotype was observed many times. V and J are TRBV6-2 or TRBV6-3 and TRBJ2-1; unclear D gene. Trimming left V 4 bases short and J 3 bases short, with 7 bases between. Looked up from germline, CDR1 is MNHEY and CDR2 is SVGEGT. This CDR3 contains 13 residues. CDR3 coding DNA: TGTGCCAGCAGTTTCAAGGACTACAATGAGCAGTTCTTC. It is translated as CASSFKDYNEQFF.

This clonotype has at least ten counts. V is TRBV9 and J is TRBJ2-1, with 8 bases fitting TRBD2. V shed 3 bases and J 2 bases; nucleotides not matched to a gene: 7. There are 16 residues in the CDR3. In germline, CDR1 is SGDLS, CDR2 YYNGEE. CDR3 DNA: TGTGCCAGCAGCGCACGGGGAGCGGGAGCCTACAATGAGCAGTTCTTC. It encodes CASSARGAGAYNEQFF.

This clonotype has just a few counts. The genes are TRBV29-1 and TRBJ1-2, with D perhaps matching TRBD1 (5 bases). Germline V gene sequence: CDR1 SQVTM, CDR2 ANQGSEA. V shed 4 bases and J shed 2 bases, with 8 bases lying between them. The CDR3 extends over 12 amino acids. The CDR3 spells CSVAGGNYGYTF. Written as DNA, the CDR3 is TGCAGCGTTGCGGGGGGGAACTATGGCTACACCTTC.

The chain couples TRBV6-1 to TRBJ1-4; D possibly corresponds to TRBD1 (5 bases). Germline V CDR1 and CDR2: MNHNS, SASEGT. The CDR3 extends over 16 amino acids. The V and J ends lost 5 bases and 8 bases respectively, with 21 bases between them. The CDR3 DNA follows: TGTGCCAGCAGTAACATCCCGGGACCCGGGAGAGAAAAACTGTTTTTT. Its protein is CASSNIPGPGREKLFF.

The table lists this clonotype with many counts. This rearrangement joins TRBV28 to TRBJ1-6; TRBD1 agrees at 7 bases. Germline trimming cut 6 bases from V and 2 bases from J; bases unmatched to any gene: 7. Germline CDR1 MDHEN, CDR2 SYDVKM. The CDR3 length is 16 residues. CDR3 sequence reads: CASRRKGQAYNSPLHF. CDR3 coding DNA: TGTGCCAGCAGGAGGAAAGGACAGGCCTATAATTCACCCCTCCACTTT.

The chain combines TRBV6-6 with TRBJ1-4; D remains ambiguous. The CDR3 is made up of 15 amino acids. Germline V lookup: CDR1 MNHNY, CDR2 SVGAGI (reference sequence). V was cut by 2 bases and J by 3 bases, with 10 bases left in between. CDR3 region: CASSYTGVANEKLFF. DNA of the CDR3: TGTGCCAGCAGTTACACCGGGGTAGCTAATGAAAAACTGTTTTTT.

J is TRBJ2-5 and V is TRBV19; 10 bases fit TRBD1. Germline V gene lookup returns CDR1 LNHDA and CDR2 SQIVND (reference sequence). The CDR3 contains 15 residues. V dropped 3 bases and J dropped 3; count of bases not matched to a gene: 4. CDR3: CASSIRDRGEETQYF. The CDR3 coding sequence is TGTGCCAGTAGTATCCGGGACAGGGGAGAAGAGACCCAGTACTTC.